These 21 T cell receptor beta chains came from one sample sequenced in a study of T cells in Graves' hyperthyroidism and ophthalmopathy. TCR beta CDR3 regions were amplified from RNA. During a first-round RT-PCR of the TCR CDR3, the HTBI primer set was used. Each CDR3 protein gets one entry after TCRdb re-called the multiplex PCR reads with MiXCR. The table records 550,000 to 800,000 distinct CDR3 sequences, roughly 17% of them present only once. The sample comprised blood. The receptors shown here come from a man aged 50 or older with Graves' hyperthyroidism.

This clonotype came up a few times. The V call is TRBV7-2, the J call TRBJ2-1; TRBD2 matches at 7 bases. CDR3 length: 16 residues. CDR1 and CDR2 (germline): SGHTA, FQGNSA. The V segment lost 0 bases and the J segment 1 base; nucleotides outside the gene matches: 3. DNA for the CDR3: TGTGCCAGCAGCTTAGCTAGCGGGTATTCCTACAATGAGCAGTTCTTC. Protein sequence: CASSLASGYSYNEQFF.

This clonotype was recorded a few times. The chain links TRBV3-1 to TRBJ2-2, with D possibly TRBD1 on 6 matching bases. The germline V gene has CDR1 LGHDT and CDR2 YNNKEL (reference sequence). V was shortened by 4 bases and J by 4 bases, with 13 bases between the two germline ends. This CDR3 comprises 15 residues. The CDR3 region is CASSPLNRVTGELFF. The CDR3 coding sequence is TGTGCCAGCAGCCCTTTGAACAGGGTCACCGGGGAGCTGTTTTTT.

The chain couples TRBV19 to TRBJ2-1; 7 positions match TRBD2. V lost 5 bases, J lost 0 bases, and 7 bases stayed unmatched. Per the germline V gene, CDR1 is LNHDA and CDR2 is SQIVND (reference sequence). CDR3 length: 16 residues. CDR3 in DNA: TGTGCCAGTAGTTGGGCTAGCGGTAACTCCTACAATGAGCAGTTCTTC. This sequence encodes CASSWASGNSYNEQFF.

Comments on this clonotype: Being one base from a much bigger clone, this may be a read error. CDR3 DNA sequence: TGCAGTGCTAGAGACTTAGGTAGCGGGAGCCGGAATGAGCAGTTCTTC. It yields the protein CSARDLGSGSRNEQFF. The J gene is TRBJ2-7, the V gene TRBV20-1, with TRBD2 matching 9 bases. TRBJ2-1 matches the DNA end more closely, so the J call is doubtful. Germline CDR1 is DFQATT and CDR2 is SNEGSKA (reference sequence). The CDR3 is made up of 16 amino acids.

This clonotype was detected ten times or more. The J gene is TRBJ2-1, the V gene TRBV25-1; TRBD1 might be the D (5 bases). Trimming left V 6 bases short and J 7 bases short, with 7 bases between. This CDR3 contains 11 residues. Germline V CDR1 and CDR2: MGHDK, SYGVNS. The CDR3 spells CASRDSNEQFF. The CDR3 DNA follows: TGTGCCAGCAGAGACAGTAATGAGCAGTTCTTC.

This clonotype came up many times. The chain joins TRBV24-1 to TRBJ2-3; D gene ambiguous. Germline lookup yields CDR1 KGHDR and CDR2 SFDVKD. V lost 2 bases and J lost 1, with 9 bases in between. This CDR3 comprises 15 residues. The CDR3 nucleotides are TGTGCCACCAGTGATTCGGACCCTGGCACAGATACGCAGTATTTT. Its protein product is CATSDSDPGTDTQYF.

This clonotype has a count of ten or more. The rearrangement uses TRBV7-8 and TRBJ1-2; D unresolved. Germline loops: CDR1 SGHVS, CDR2 FQNEAQ. V lost 1 base, J lost 4 bases, and 10 bases lay in between. The CDR3 totals 14 residues. The CDR3 DNA follows: TGTGCCAGCAGCTTAGAACGGAGTTCCTATGGCTACACCTTC. Translated, it gives CASSLERSSYGYTF.

The chain links TRBV29-1 to TRBJ2-7; 8 positions agree with TRBD2. Losses at the gene ends were 6 bases for V and 2 bases for J; bases not matched to a gene: 6. The germline V gene encodes CDR1 SQVTM and CDR2 ANQGSEA. This CDR3 has 13 residues. CDR3 DNA sequence: TGCAGCGTCCAAGGACTAGCAACCTACGAGCAGTACTTC. Amino acid sequence: CSVQGLATYEQYF.

The chain combines TRBV29-1 with TRBJ1-5; D unclear. The length of the CDR3 is 13 residues. Trimming shortened V by 4 bases and J by 4 bases, and 11 bases separated the two germline ends. Germline values: CDR1 SQVTM, CDR2 ANQGSEA. The DNA of the CDR3 is TGCAGCGTTGGAGCTAATCCTAATCAGCCCCAGCATTTT. Amino acids: CSVGANPNQPQHF.

Comment on this clonotype: A junction end diverges from the germline sequence, so it may reflect a read error. The genes are TRBV6-5 and TRBJ2-2, with 7 bases identical to TRBD2. The CDR3 extends over 19 amino acids. CDR1 and CDR2 (germline): MNHEY, SVGAGI. Here the CDR3 DNA reads TGTGCCAACAGTTACTCGTATCAGCGGGAAGTCGCGAACACCGGGGAGCTGTTTTTT. As protein: CANSYSYQREVANTGELFF.

This chain links TRBV6-5 with TRBJ1-1; tentative D call: TRBD1 (6 bases). This CDR3 is built from 17 residues. The germline V and J ends were trimmed by 2 bases and 2 bases, with 18 bases remaining between them. The germline V gene encodes CDR1 MNHEY and CDR2 SVGAGI. The CDR3 spells CASSYGWGPGFNTEAFF. The DNA for the CDR3 is TGTGCCAGCAGTTACGGGTGGGGGCCAGGGTTTAACACTGAAGCTTTCTTT.

Concerning this clonotype itself: This may be a read error, as it is one base from a much larger clone. Because the CDR3 is missing its conserved closing phenylalanine or tryptophan, this is likely a read error. The J gene is TRBJ1-1, the V gene TRBV7-9; D gene ambiguous. V lost 4 bases and J 0 bases, leaving 9 bases between the germline ends. Germline-derived CDR1 and CDR2 are SEHNR and FQNEAQ (reference sequence). The CDR3 is 14 residues long. The CDR3: CASSSQAVNTEAFL. For the CDR3, the DNA is TGTGCCAGCAGCTCCCAGGCTGTGAACACTGAAGCTTTCCTT.

The rearrangement joins TRBV28 to TRBJ1-1, with D possibly matching TRBD1 (5 bases). The CDR3 consists of 11 residues. Germline lookup yields CDR1 MDHEN and CDR2 SYDVKM. In DNA form, the CDR3 reads TGTGGCTCAGGCCAGGGCACCGAAGCTTTCTTT. This gives the protein CGSGQGTEAFF.

There are many counts of this clonotype. Written as DNA, the CDR3 is TGTGCCAGCAGTCCCCCCGGACAGACAGATACGCAGTATTTT. This gives the protein CASSPPGQTDTQYF. The chain links TRBV28 to TRBJ2-3; D may be TRBD1 (6 bases). Germline CDR1 and CDR2: MDHEN and SYDVKM. The V and J ends lost 5 bases and 3 bases respectively, with 12 bases between them. CDR3 length equals 14 residues.

The chain joins TRBV3-1 to TRBJ2-1, with 7 bases that match TRBD1. After removal of 5 bases from V and 10 bases from J, the junction contained 11 bases not matched to a gene. The germline V gene encodes CDR1 LGHDT and CDR2 YNNKEL (reference sequence). CDR3 size: 14 residues. The CDR3, as DNA: TGTGCCAGCAGCGCAAGACAGGGAACCAGCGAGCAGTTCTTC. Translation gives CASSARQGTSEQFF.

There are many counts of this clonotype. The chain couples TRBV28 to TRBJ1-3; no clear D gene. The germline gives CDR1 MDHEN, CDR2 SYDVKM. The ends were cut back, 1 base at V and 0 bases at J, with 10 bases in the middle. The CDR3 spans 16 residues. The CDR3 sequence: CASSLSYLRSGNTIYF. The CDR3 DNA follows: TGTGCCAGCAGTTTATCCTACTTACGCTCTGGAAACACCATATATTTT. The whole variable domain, filled in from reference TRBV28 and TRBJ1-3, reads DVKVTQSSRYLVKRTGEKVFLECVQDMDHENMFWYRQDPGLGLRLIYFSYDVKMKEKGDIPEGYSVSREKKERFSLILESASTNQTSMYLCASSLSYLRSGNTIYFGEGSWLTVV.

This clonotype was picked up a small number of times. V and J are TRBV12-3 or TRBV12-4 and TRBJ1-1; D uncertain. The V gene lost 3 bases and the J gene lost 2 bases, with 13 bases spanning the gap. This CDR3 has 15 amino acids. CDR3: CASSFGSTVNTEAFF. The CDR3 coding sequence is TGTGCCAGCAGTTTTGGCAGCACAGTCAACACTGAAGCTTTCTTT.

This clonotype was observed a few times. The rearrangement links TRBV29-1 to TRBJ2-1; tentative D call: TRBD2 (7 bases). Germline V gives CDR1 SQVTM, CDR2 ANQGSEA. The CDR3 runs to 16 residues. V lost 4 bases to trimming and J lost 7 bases, with 23 bases between them. The DNA for the CDR3 is TGCAGCGTTGGTGGGGGGGGCTGGCCCACAGTAAATGAGCAGTTCTTC. It yields the protein CSVGGGGWPTVNEQFF.

As concerns this clonotype: A much larger clone is a single base away; this may be a read error. V gene TRBV6-1 combines with J gene TRBJ2-3; 8 bases agree with TRBD1. V was clipped by 8 bases and J by 1 base; unmatched bases: 5. Germline V gene sequence: CDR1 MNHNS, CDR2 SASEGT. The CDR3 consists of 14 residues. In nucleotides, the CDR3 is TGTGCCAGCTGCGGACAGGGAGGCACAGATACGCAGTATTTT. This gives the protein CASCGQGGTDTQYF.

This clonotype has ten or more counts. The V gene is TRBV2, the J gene TRBJ2-2, with TRBD1 as a possible D gene (5 bases). This CDR3 is built from 14 residues. The V end was cut by 8 bases, the J end by 1 base, with 11 bases between. Germline CDR1 SNHLY, CDR2 FYNNEI. DNA of the CDR3: TGTGCCAGCTGTGGACAAGAGAACACCGGGGAGCTGTTTTTT. Translating it yields CASCGQENTGELFF.

This clonotype was observed many times. J is TRBJ2-2 and V is TRBV2; 7 nucleotides line up with TRBD2. Germline V gene sequence: CDR1 SNHLY, CDR2 FYNNEI. With V trimmed by 2 bases and J by 3 bases, 12 bases remained unmatched. CDR3 length: 18 amino acids. The DNA of the CDR3 is TGTGCCAGCAGTGAATGGGGAGCGGGGAACACCTACACCGGGGAGCTGTTTTTT. This sequence encodes CASSEWGAGNTYTGELFF.